Reported below is one TCR beta chain. This entry comes from a study of T cell changes during pregnancy in multiple sclerosis. V lost 1 base, J lost 0 bases, and 5 bases stayed unmatched. The CDR3 is made up of 18 amino acids. From germline, CDR1 is MGHRA and CDR2 YSYEKL. Clones were sequenced by immunoSEQ multiplex PCR, and TCRdb holds only the in-frame ones, with some missing. The sample has about 72,000 clones, more than 80% seen once. The source material was peripheral blood, sampled in the second trimester of pregnancy. This sequence originates from a female donor with multiple sclerosis, enrolled in a pregnancy study. The chain recombines TRBV4-1 with TRBJ2-3; TRBD2 matches 12 bases. CDR3 nucleotides: TGCGCCAGCAGCCAAGCGGCTAGCGGGGGGGGGAGCACAGATACGCAGTATTTT. Protein: CASSQAASGGGSTDTQYF.